This T cell receptor beta chain was found in a study of PD-1 blockade in classical Hodgkin lymphoma. Overall study findings and caveats: Why repertoires differed is undefined; disease activity or prior therapy possibly contributed. Whoever responded completely had baseline diversity much like that seen in newly diagnosed patients. With CD4+ cells, TCR diversity rose significantly by C4D1, but not with CD8+ cells.

On this clone: The antigen is not known.

Time point given: cycle 4 day 1 (C4D1), after more than 5 weeks of nivolumab. Relapses following autologous stem cell transplantation were seen in all patients, with brentuximab vedotin exposure varying. The CD4+ T cells used were purified from thawed PBMCs through magnetic negative selection. Best overall response was complete response, partial response or progressive disease in these relapsed/refractory classical Hodgkin lymphoma patients. After removal of 6 bases from V and 5 bases from J, the junction contained 5 bases not matched to a gene. CDR1 and CDR2 (germline): SQVTM, ANQGSEA. The CDR3 has 12 residues. Clones were read by immunoSEQ multiplex PCR, and TCRdb kept only the in-frame ones, dropping some. The repertoire holds tens of thousands of clones, 75% to 90% seen once, with about 3.1% in the top ten.

The TCR comes from a human donor with classical Hodgkin lymphoma. J is TRBJ2-5 and V is TRBV29-1, with 8 bases that match TRBD1. The starting material was CD4+ T cells from blood, obtained before the fourth cycle of nivolumab. CDR3 nucleotide sequence: TGCAGCGTGACAGGGGCCGCGGAGACCCAGTACTTC. Translated: CSVTGAAETQYF.